Sequencing of this T cell receptor beta chain was carried out in a study of blood T cell repertoires in COVID-19. This clone was recorded only once. Produced via immunoSEQ multiplex PCR; TCRdb's table is partial and in-frame only. The repertoire includes approximately 170,000 clones, under 90% of them detected once, and roughly a tenth sits in the top ten. Trimming removed 4 bases from V and 4 bases from J, with 10 bases in between. Germline V gene sequence: CDR1 MDHEN, CDR2 SYDVKM. This CDR3 is 13 amino acids long. What was sequenced was peripheral blood. The receptor was derived from a woman at least 80 years old with active or convalescent COVID-19. The rearrangement joins TRBV28 to TRBJ1-2; D ambiguous. CDR3 loop: CASSSNRLYGYTF. The CDR3 DNA reads as TGTGCCAGCAGTTCAAATAGACTCTATGGCTACACCTTC.